These T cell receptor beta chains were read from a single sample in a study of T-cell memory formation after mild COVID-19. TCRdb re-called the 5' RACE reads with MiXCR, one entry per CDR3 protein. Of 450,000 to 650,000 distinct CDR3 sequences in the sample, over 15% were seen once. Sample: PBMCs or a T cell subset sorted from them (not recorded which). The receptors stem from an adult woman who had mild COVID-19 (a few samples of this study predate the infection). Cell type and time point are not known. CDR3s include the opening cysteine and the closing phenylalanine or tryptophan. D genes are given only for firm matches. Expanded clones get a size class; other rows say once, few or many, or leave the size out.

v_call: TRBV5-1; j_call: TRBJ2-7; cdr3_length: 13; clone_size: NA; d_call: NA; cdr3_aa: CASSLGPPYEQYF; cdr3_nt: TGTGCCAGCAGCTTAGGTCCCCCCTACGAGCAGTACTTC
v_call: TRBV10-3; j_call: TRBJ2-7; cdr3_length: 14; clone_size: NA; d_call: TRBD2; cdr3_aa: CAIQAGADSYEQYF; cdr3_nt: TGTGCCATCCAAGCGGGAGCAGATTCCTACGAGCAGTACTTC
v_call: TRBV2; j_call: TRBJ2-3; cdr3_length: 16; clone_size: few; d_call: TRBD2; cdr3_aa: CASSDLAGGGTDTQYF; cdr3_nt: TGTGCCAGCAGTGACCTAGCGGGGGGCGGGACAGATACGCAGTATTTT
v_call: TRBV5-1; j_call: TRBJ2-7; cdr3_length: 14; clone_size: few; d_call: NA; cdr3_aa: CASSDRTYSYEQYF; cdr3_nt: TGCGCCAGCTCCGACAGAACTTACTCCTACGAGCAGTACTTC
v_call: TRBV7-9; j_call: TRBJ2-7; cdr3_length: 12; clone_size: few; d_call: NA; cdr3_aa: CASSQTLYEQYF; cdr3_nt: TGTGCCAGCAGCCAGACCCTCTACGAGCAGTACTTC
v_call: TRBV5-1; j_call: TRBJ1-1; cdr3_length: 17; clone_size: NA; d_call: NA; cdr3_aa: CASSLSGAGSSWTEAFF; cdr3_nt: TGCGCCAGCTCTCTATCCGGGGCAGGGTCCTCGTGGACTGAAGCTTTCTTT
v_call: TRBV9; j_call: TRBJ2-1; cdr3_length: 14; clone_size: few; d_call: TRBD1; cdr3_aa: CASSPEDRANEQFF; cdr3_nt: TGTGCCAGCAGCCCCGAGGACAGGGCCAATGAGCAGTTCTTC
v_call: TRBV6-2/TRBV6-3; j_call: TRBJ2-2; cdr3_length: 18; clone_size: NA; d_call: TRBD2; cdr3_aa: CASSFPGLAGANTGELFF; cdr3_nt: TGTGCCAGCAGTTTTCCGGGACTAGCGGGGGCGAACACCGGGGAGCTGTTTTTT
v_call: TRBV4-1; j_call: TRBJ2-3; cdr3_length: 18; clone_size: NA; d_call: TRBD1; cdr3_aa: CASSQRAILTGGSDTQYF; cdr3_nt: TGCGCCAGCAGCCAAAGGGCGATCCTGACAGGGGGCTCAGATACGCAGTATTTT
v_call: TRBV27; j_call: TRBJ2-5; cdr3_length: 12; clone_size: NA; d_call: NA; cdr3_aa: CASGMGGETQYF; cdr3_nt: TGTGCCAGCGGGATGGGAGGAGAGACCCAGTACTTC
v_call: TRBV7-9; j_call: TRBJ2-1; cdr3_length: 13; clone_size: NA; d_call: NA; cdr3_aa: CASSLSSPNGQFF; cdr3_nt: TGTGCCAGCAGCTTATCCTCCCCCAATGGGCAGTTCTTC
v_call: TRBV3-1; j_call: TRBJ1-5; cdr3_length: 19; clone_size: few; d_call: NA; cdr3_aa: CASSQLRAGRKNSNQPQHF; cdr3_nt: TGTGCCAGCAGCCAACTAAGGGCGGGACGAAAAAATAGCAATCAGCCCCAGCATTTT
v_call: TRBV5-1; j_call: TRBJ1-1; cdr3_length: 17; clone_size: NA; d_call: NA; cdr3_aa: CASSLVPRFGQNTEAFF; cdr3_nt: TGCGCCAGCAGCTTGGTTCCTCGTTTCGGACAAAACACTGAAGCTTTCTTT
v_call: TRBV9; j_call: TRBJ2-1; cdr3_length: 14; clone_size: few; d_call: TRBD1; cdr3_aa: CASSQGQPGYEQFF; cdr3_nt: TGTGCCAGCAGCCAGGGACAGCCCGGCTATGAGCAGTTCTTC
v_call: TRBV18; j_call: TRBJ2-7; cdr3_length: 13; clone_size: NA; d_call: TRBD2; cdr3_aa: CASIPGLGAEQYF; cdr3_nt: TGTGCCAGCATACCGGGACTAGGGGCCGAGCAGTACTTC
v_call: TRBV12-3/TRBV12-4; j_call: TRBJ1-1; cdr3_length: 11; clone_size: NA; d_call: NA; cdr3_aa: CASTRRTEAFF; cdr3_nt: TGTGCCAGTACGAGGAGGACTGAAGCTTTCTTT
v_call: TRBV27; j_call: TRBJ2-7; cdr3_length: 11; clone_size: few; d_call: NA; cdr3_aa: CASRALKEQYF; cdr3_nt: TGTGCCAGTAGGGCACTTAAGGAGCAGTACTTC
v_call: TRBV7-6; j_call: TRBJ2-7; cdr3_length: 17; clone_size: NA; d_call: NA; cdr3_aa: CASSPTHPGTFFSEQYF; cdr3_nt: TGTGCCAGCAGCCCCACGCATCCGGGGACCTTCTTCAGTGAGCAGTACTTC
v_call: TRBV5-1; j_call: TRBJ2-7; cdr3_length: 13; clone_size: NA; d_call: NA; cdr3_aa: CASSVARAYEQYF; cdr3_nt: TGCGCCAGCAGTGTCGCCCGAGCCTACGAGCAGTACTTC
v_call: TRBV7-2; j_call: TRBJ2-3; cdr3_length: 14; clone_size: NA; d_call: NA; cdr3_aa: CASSHQWGTDTQYF; cdr3_nt: TGTGCCAGCAGTCATCAGTGGGGCACAGATACGCAGTATTTT
v_call: TRBV12-3/TRBV12-4; j_call: TRBJ2-4; cdr3_length: 11; clone_size: NA; d_call: NA; cdr3_aa: CASRHSGIQYF; cdr3_nt: TGTGCCAGCAGGCATTCGGGTATTCAGTACTTC
v_call: TRBV10-3; j_call: TRBJ1-5; cdr3_length: 16; clone_size: NA; d_call: TRBD1; cdr3_aa: CAISERGDRQNQPQHF; cdr3_nt: TGTGCCATCAGTGAGCGAGGGGACAGACAGAATCAGCCCCAGCATTTT
v_call: TRBV4-3; j_call: TRBJ2-7; cdr3_length: 15; clone_size: NA; d_call: TRBD1; cdr3_aa: CASSQDPGQGVEQYF; cdr3_nt: TGCGCCAGCAGCCAAGATCCGGGACAGGGGGTCGAGCAGTACTTC
v_call: TRBV15; j_call: TRBJ1-3; cdr3_length: 14; clone_size: NA; d_call: NA; cdr3_aa: CATSHREAGNTIYF; cdr3_nt: TGTGCCACCAGTCACAGGGAGGCTGGAAACACCATATATTTT
v_call: TRBV12-3/TRBV12-4; j_call: TRBJ2-2; cdr3_length: 16; clone_size: NA; d_call: TRBD2; cdr3_aa: CASSLPGRGRTGELFF; cdr3_nt: TGTGCCAGCAGCCTCCCAGGGAGGGGCAGAACCGGGGAGCTGTTTTTT
v_call: TRBV7-2; j_call: TRBJ1-1; cdr3_length: 15; clone_size: NA; d_call: TRBD1; cdr3_aa: CASSLQGQTNTEAFF; cdr3_nt: TGTGCCAGCAGCTTGCAGGGACAGACCAACACTGAAGCTTTCTTT
v_call: TRBV4-1; j_call: TRBJ2-1; cdr3_length: 12; clone_size: NA; d_call: NA; cdr3_aa: CASSAELGEQFF; cdr3_nt: TGCGCCAGCAGCGCTGAGCTCGGTGAGCAGTTCTTC
v_call: TRBV9; j_call: TRBJ2-5; cdr3_length: 15; clone_size: NA; d_call: TRBD1; cdr3_aa: CASSVALGQQETQYF; cdr3_nt: TGTGCCAGCAGCGTAGCTTTGGGACAGCAAGAGACCCAGTACTTC
v_call: TRBV3-1; j_call: TRBJ2-7; cdr3_length: 14; clone_size: many; d_call: TRBD1; cdr3_aa: CASSAGTASYEQYF; cdr3_nt: TGTGCCAGCAGCGCCGGGACAGCATCCTACGAGCAGTACTTC
v_call: TRBV6-4; j_call: TRBJ2-1; cdr3_length: 14; clone_size: NA; d_call: NA; cdr3_aa: CASSAREGVSEQFF; cdr3_nt: TGTGCCAGCAGTGCGCGGGAAGGCGTAAGTGAGCAGTTCTTC
v_call: TRBV4-1; j_call: TRBJ1-1; cdr3_length: 16; clone_size: few; d_call: TRBD1; cdr3_aa: CASSQDRGLGSTEAFF; cdr3_nt: TGCGCCAGCAGCCAAGATAGGGGGCTGGGGAGTACTGAAGCTTTCTTT
v_call: TRBV4-2; j_call: TRBJ1-6; cdr3_length: 14; clone_size: few; d_call: NA; cdr3_aa: CASRPLGANSPLHF; cdr3_nt: TGTGCCAGCAGGCCGCTAGGGGCTAATTCACCCCTCCACTTT
v_call: TRBV6-2/TRBV6-3; j_call: TRBJ1-6; cdr3_length: 16; clone_size: NA; d_call: NA; cdr3_aa: CASSSTGRTYNSPLHF; cdr3_nt: TGTGCCAGCAGCTCAACAGGAAGAACCTATAATTCACCCCTCCACTTT
v_call: TRBV9; j_call: TRBJ2-1; cdr3_length: 14; clone_size: NA; d_call: NA; cdr3_aa: CASSVNLATNEQFF; cdr3_nt: TGTGCCAGCAGCGTGAACCTAGCAACCAATGAGCAGTTCTTC
v_call: TRBV11-2; j_call: TRBJ1-2; cdr3_length: 13; clone_size: NA; d_call: NA; cdr3_aa: CASSLERQSGYTF; cdr3_nt: TGTGCCAGCAGCTTAGAAAGGCAGAGTGGCTACACCTTC
v_call: TRBV7-3; j_call: TRBJ1-1; cdr3_length: 14; clone_size: few; d_call: NA; cdr3_aa: CASSLQGAATEAFF; cdr3_nt: TGTGCCAGCAGCTTACAGGGAGCGGCCACTGAAGCTTTCTTT
v_call: TRBV24-1; j_call: TRBJ2-6; cdr3_length: 15; clone_size: few; d_call: NA; cdr3_aa: CATSGRSSGANVLTF; cdr3_nt: TGTGCCACCAGTGGGCGGAGCTCTGGGGCCAACGTCCTGACTTTC
v_call: TRBV12-5; j_call: TRBJ2-1; cdr3_length: 17; clone_size: NA; d_call: TRBD2; cdr3_aa: CASEGNTLAGGDFEQFF; cdr3_nt: TGTGCTAGTGAGGGTAATACACTAGCGGGGGGGGATTTTGAGCAGTTCTTC
v_call: TRBV10-3; j_call: TRBJ2-2; cdr3_length: 13; clone_size: few; d_call: NA; cdr3_aa: CAIGTANTGELFF; cdr3_nt: TGTGCCATCGGTACGGCGAACACCGGGGAGCTGTTTTTT
v_call: TRBV4-1; j_call: TRBJ1-2; cdr3_length: 18; clone_size: few; d_call: TRBD1; cdr3_aa: CASSPEGSGGQGARGYTF; cdr3_nt: TGCGCCAGCAGCCCAGAGGGATCCGGGGGACAGGGGGCGAGAGGCTACACCTTC
v_call: TRBV6-2/TRBV6-3; j_call: TRBJ2-6; cdr3_length: 15; clone_size: few; d_call: NA; cdr3_aa: CASSLEDSGANVLTF; cdr3_nt: TGTGCCAGCAGTTTGGAGGACTCTGGGGCCAACGTCCTGACTTTC
v_call: TRBV5-1; j_call: TRBJ2-7; cdr3_length: 12; clone_size: NA; d_call: NA; cdr3_aa: CASTKSSYEQYF; cdr3_nt: TGCGCCAGCACCAAGAGCTCCTACGAGCAGTACTTC
v_call: TRBV12-3/TRBV12-4; j_call: TRBJ2-3; cdr3_length: 17; clone_size: NA; d_call: TRBD1; cdr3_aa: CASSSTGTGGYTDTQYF; cdr3_nt: TGTGCCAGCAGCAGTACCGGGACAGGGGGATACACAGATACGCAGTATTTT